This passage covers 16 T cell receptor beta chains from one sample sequenced in a study of sequential checkpoint blockade in melanoma. Specified treatment: randomized to nivolumab then ipilimumab (arm A) or the reverse (arm B). TCRdb's table, derived via immunoSEQ multiplex PCR, lists solely in-frame clones and lacks some. The sample consists of tens of thousands of clones, 84% of them appearing once. Sample: CD8+ T cells sorted from blood (inferred from file names), taken from a patient given nivolumab and ipilimumab in sequence. The receptors shown here come from a human donor with melanoma.

The chain couples TRBV28 to TRBJ1-5; 7 bases line up with TRBD1. This CDR3 is built from 16 residues. After removal of 4 bases from V and 3 bases from J, the junction contained 9 bases not matched to a gene. The V gene's germline CDR1 is MDHEN and CDR2 SYDVKM. The CDR3: CASSSIRQGNNQPQHF. The CDR3 coding sequence is TGTGCCAGCAGTTCAATACGACAGGGAAACAATCAGCCCCAGCATTTT.

Here the CDR3 DNA reads TGTGCCAGCAGTTTCTCCAGGGGTGGTGATTCACCCCTCCACTTT. Amino acids: CASSFSRGGDSPLHF. The V call is TRBV28, the J call TRBJ1-6; the D gene is possibly TRBD1 (6 bases). The CDR3 loop spans 15 amino acids. Germline V gene sequence: CDR1 MDHEN, CDR2 SYDVKM. Deletions cut 3 bases from V and 8 bases from J, with 14 bases between.

The chain uses TRBV7-9 and TRBJ2-2, with 14 nucleotides matching TRBD2. In germline, CDR1 is SEHNR, CDR2 FQNEAQ (reference sequence). Trimming removed 5 bases from V and 2 bases from J; junction bases left unmatched: 4. The CDR3 contains 17 residues. CDR3 amino acids: CASSAGTSGRNTGELFF. Written as DNA, the CDR3 is TGTGCCAGCAGCGCCGGGACTAGCGGGAGAAACACCGGGGAGCTGTTTTTT.

V gene TRBV2 combines with J gene TRBJ2-3; tentatively, D is TRBD2 (5 bases). Germline loops: CDR1 SNHLY, CDR2 FYNNEI. Deletions cut 8 bases from V and 2 bases from J, with 17 bases between. This CDR3 comprises 15 residues. For the CDR3, the DNA is TGTGCCAGCCGGAGGTTAGGGCAGACCACAGATACGCAGTATTTT. Its translation: CASRRLGQTTDTQYF.

The chain carries TRBV28 and TRBJ1-1; 7 nucleotides align to TRBD1. CDR1 and CDR2 from the germline V gene are MDHEN and SYDVKM. Losses at the gene ends were 4 bases for V and 6 bases for J; bases not matched to a gene: 2. This CDR3 region has 12 residues. DNA for the CDR3: TGTGCCAGCAGTTACAGGGGAGCTGAAGCTTTCTTT. It encodes CASSYRGAEAFF.

This chain uses TRBV27 with TRBJ2-7; 10 nucleotides align to TRBD2. CDR1 and CDR2 (germline): MNHEY, SMNVEV (reference sequence). The V segment lost 7 bases and the J segment 3 bases; nucleotides outside the gene matches: 9. The CDR3 is made up of 15 amino acids. Written as DNA, the CDR3 is TGTGCCAGCATCGGCACTAGCGGGGATCACTACGAGCAGTACTTC. It yields the protein CASIGTSGDHYEQYF.

The chain links TRBV7-6 to TRBJ2-1, with TRBD1 matching 11 bases. Germline trimming cut 1 base from V and 9 bases from J; bases unmatched to any gene: 5. The CDR3 totals 15 residues. CDR1 and CDR2 (germline): SGHVS, FNYEAQ. As DNA, the CDR3 is TGTGCCAGCAGCTTAGGGGGACAGGGGGTGACTGAGCAGTTCTTC. Translation: CASSLGGQGVTEQFF.

This chain connects TRBV7-9 to TRBJ2-1, with D perhaps TRBD2 (6 bases). This CDR3 spans 16 amino acids. V shed 4 bases and J shed 0 bases, with 13 bases lying between them. The germline CDR1 and CDR2 sequences are SEHNR and FQNEAQ (reference sequence). CDR3 DNA sequence: TGTGCCAGCAGCTCTAGACTAGGCAGCTCCTACAATGAGCAGTTCTTC. Amino acid sequence: CASSSRLGSSYNEQFF. Full variable domain (rest looked up from reference TRBV7-9 and TRBJ2-1): DTGVSQNPRHKITKRGQNVTFRCDPISEHNRLYWYRQTLGQGPEFLTYFQNEAQLEKSRLLSDRFSAERPKGSFSTLEIQRTEQGDSAMYLCASSSRLGSSYNEQFFGPGTRLTVL.

The chain couples TRBV27 to TRBJ1-5; D may be TRBD1 (5 bases). This CDR3 comprises 13 residues. Trimming left V 5 bases short and J 1 base short, with 6 bases between. Per the germline V gene, CDR1 is MNHEY and CDR2 is SMNVEV (reference sequence). CDR3 coding DNA: TGTGCCAGCAGTGGGGCCAGCAATCAGCCCCAGCATTTT. Residues: CASSGASNQPQHF.

The V and J genes are TRBV14 and TRBJ2-5; 8 bases match TRBD2. V lost 5 bases to trimming and J lost 4 bases; unmatched junction nucleotides: 6. The germline CDR1 and CDR2 sequences are SGHDN and FVKESK. The CDR3 covers 14 residues. DNA of the CDR3: TGTGCCAGCAGCTCAGAGCGGGAGATAGAGACCCAGTACTTC. The encoded protein is CASSSEREIETQYF.

The chain carries TRBV4-1 and TRBJ2-7; D not resolved. There are 13 residues in the CDR3. Trimming removed 6 bases from V and 6 bases from J, with 15 bases in between. Per the germline V gene, CDR1 is MGHRA and CDR2 is YSYEKL. The CDR3 sequence is CASSPAPRGEQYF. DNA for the CDR3: TGCGCCAGCAGTCCTGCACCTCGCGGCGAGCAGTACTTC.

This clone was recorded once. This sequence joins TRBV9 and TRBJ2-3; no reliable D call. The ends were cut back, 4 bases at V and 2 bases at J, with 11 bases in the middle. Germline lookup yields CDR1 SGDLS and CDR2 YYNGEE. This CDR3 is 14 amino acids long. The CDR3 protein is CASSPPEDTDTQYF. CDR3 sequence (DNA): TGTGCCAGCAGCCCCCCCGAGGACACAGATACGCAGTATTTT.

The chain combines TRBV7-8 with TRBJ2-1; D is ambiguous. V lost 1 base and J 3 bases, leaving 10 bases between the germline ends. The germline gives CDR1 SGHVS, CDR2 FQNEAQ. This CDR3 spans 15 amino acids. CDR3 bases: TGTGCCAGCAGCTTAGATAACAGTCGCTACAATGAGCAGTTCTTC. This translates into CASSLDNSRYNEQFF.

The chain is built from TRBV12-5 and TRBJ2-7, with TRBD1 matching over 8 bases. The J segment lost 3 bases and the V segment lost 5 bases, leaving 9 bases of the junction unmatched. Germline V gives CDR1 LGHNT, CDR2 FRNRAP. This CDR3 has 15 residues. The CDR3 is CASGPGQGRLYEQYF. The CDR3 region has the DNA TGTGCTAGTGGTCCAGGACAGGGACGGCTCTACGAGCAGTACTTC. Full variable domain (rest looked up from reference TRBV12-5 and TRBJ2-7): DARVTQTPRHKVTEMGQEVTMRCQPILGHNTVFWYRQTMMQGLELLAYFRNRAPLDDSGMPKDRFSAEMPDATLATLKIQPSEPRDSAVYFCASGPGQGRLYEQYFGPGTRLTVT.

The CDR3 sequence: CASSAGTSVGEQYF. The CDR3, as DNA: TGTGCCAGCAGTGCCGGGACAAGCGTGGGGGAGCAGTACTTC. This rearrangement joins TRBV27 to TRBJ2-5, with D maybe TRBD1 (6 bases). V lost 5 bases, J lost 11 bases, and 21 bases lay in between. This CDR3 comprises 14 residues. The V gene's germline CDR1 is MNHEY and CDR2 SMNVEV (reference sequence).

The V call is TRBV19, the J call TRBJ1-1, with no clear D. The ends were cut back, 7 bases at V and 0 bases at J, with 12 bases in the middle. This CDR3 spans 14 amino acids. The V gene's germline CDR1 is LNHDA and CDR2 SQIVND (reference sequence). This CDR3 reads CASTEGYMNTEAFF. Written as DNA, the CDR3 is TGTGCCAGTACGGAGGGATACATGAACACTGAAGCTTTCTTT.